Detailed here is one T cell receptor (beta chain). Its target antigen remains unknown. No clone much larger than this one lies a single base away; base qualities are absent. The sample comes from a study of CDR3 diversity in severe acne (dated by TCRdb to the late 2010s). The V end gives up 4 bases and the J end 11 bases, leaving 11 bases in the junction not matched to a gene. CDR1 and CDR2, per the germline V gene, are SGHDT and YYEEEE. The CDR3 covers 14 residues, taking in both the cysteine and the phenylalanine. Just CDR3 DNA is preserved here, 42 bases in frame from base 1. The method was PCR. Sequencing took place on an Illumina HiSeq 2000. Through fastp at Q25 and MiXCR, TCRdb rebuilt clones from the public reads, retaining in-frame beta chains. Each record represents a unique CDR3 protein, reported with the most common genes and DNA among its rows. This sample comprises tens of thousands of distinct CDR3 sequences, 51% of them detected only once. 14% of the sample is in the top ten clones.

The TCR originated in a male donor in good health, without acne. Sequenced material: blood. The chain is assembled from TRBV5-6 and TRBJ1-5, with 8 bases aligning to TRBD1. The nucleotides are TGTGCCAGCAGCCGACAGGGGACGCAAGAGACCCAGCATTTT. Translation gives CASSRQGTQETQHF.